This is a list of T cell receptor beta chains from one sample in a study of T cell changes during pregnancy in multiple sclerosis. Profiling relied on immunoSEQ multiplex PCR, and the TCRdb table lists in-frame clones only, not all of them. The table lists 35,000 or so clones, under 95% of them singletons, with approximately 4.6% in the top ten. This sample comprised peripheral blood, obtained in the second trimester of pregnancy. Source of these receptors: a female donor in good health, enrolled as a control in a pregnancy study. Both conserved end residues are part of each CDR3. Each record gives: J gene, V gene, CDR3 protein.

J: TRBJ2-4; V: TRBV6-5; CDR3: CASRGQSTSKNIQYF
J: TRBJ2-7; V: TRBV15; CDR3: CATSLGTSGYEQYF
J: TRBJ1-5; V: TRBV19; CDR3: CATADRTFQPQHF
J: TRBJ2-3; V: TRBV27; CDR3: CASSPLSYTDTQYF
J: TRBJ1-1; V: TRBV2; CDR3: CASSEARYDDTEAFF
J: TRBJ2-1; V: TRBV7-2; CDR3: CASSPQLLVGEQFF
J: TRBJ2-7; V: TRBV5-8; CDR3: CASTAGLVAGGYEQYF
J: TRBJ2-7; V: TRBV5-4; CDR3: CASSAPDGTSGAPYEQYF
J: TRBJ2-1; V: TRBV6-6; CDR3: CASSYSGEQFF
J: TRBJ1-1; V: TRBV27; CDR3: CASSKIGRAGSTEAFF
J: TRBJ1-5; V: TRBV11-2; CDR3: CASSRGTRSNQPQHF
J: TRBJ1-2; V: TRBV29-1; CDR3: CSVEGGTGSNYGYTF
J: TRBJ1-1; V: TRBV30; CDR3: CAWSVLNWATEAFF
J: TRBJ1-2; V: TRBV6-5; CDR3: CASSLLTGRDFSSYTF
J: TRBJ2-7; V: TRBV10-3; CDR3: CAISQGQGHSYEQYF
J: TRBJ2-2; V: TRBV7-8; CDR3: CASSPLARGLKNTGELFF
J: TRBJ1-4; V: TRBV2; CDR3: CASSVQGDEKLFF
J: TRBJ2-7; V: TRBV10-3; CDR3: CAITVGPGTYEQYF
J: TRBJ2-7; V: TRBV9; CDR3: CASSASSSGTYEQYF
J: TRBJ2-1; V: TRBV27; CDR3: CASRRAGGSNNEQFF
J: TRBJ2-7; V: TRBV6-5; CDR3: CASRGRGWVQYF
J: TRBJ2-7; V: TRBV27; CDR3: CASSLSTGGEQYF
J: TRBJ1-5; V: TRBV5-6; CDR3: CASSPRGGRDQPQHF
J: TRBJ1-5; V: TRBV11-2; CDR3: CASSPGTGPQPQHF
J: TRBJ1-1; V: TRBV9; CDR3: CASSAPRQGANTEAFF